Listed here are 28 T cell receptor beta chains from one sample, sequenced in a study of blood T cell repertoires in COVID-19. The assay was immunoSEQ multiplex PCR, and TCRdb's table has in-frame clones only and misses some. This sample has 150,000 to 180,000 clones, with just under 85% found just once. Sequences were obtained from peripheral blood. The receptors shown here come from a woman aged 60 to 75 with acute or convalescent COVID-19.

CDR3 bases: TGTGCCAGCAGTTTAGGGCAGAGTTTGATGTCTTCACCCCTCCACTTT. Translation gives CASSLGQSLMSSPLHF. The chain links TRBV27 to TRBJ1-6; D remains ambiguous. The ends were cut back, 2 bases at V and 9 bases at J, with 17 bases in the middle. The CDR3 length is 16 residues. Germline CDR1 is MNHEY and CDR2 is SMNVEV (reference sequence).

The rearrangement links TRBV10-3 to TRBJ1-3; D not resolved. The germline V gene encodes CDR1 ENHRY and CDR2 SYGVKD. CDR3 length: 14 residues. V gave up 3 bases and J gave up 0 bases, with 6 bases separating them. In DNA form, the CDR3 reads TGTGCCATCAGTGACGGGAGCTCTGGAAACACCATATATTTT. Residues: CAISDGSSGNTIYF.

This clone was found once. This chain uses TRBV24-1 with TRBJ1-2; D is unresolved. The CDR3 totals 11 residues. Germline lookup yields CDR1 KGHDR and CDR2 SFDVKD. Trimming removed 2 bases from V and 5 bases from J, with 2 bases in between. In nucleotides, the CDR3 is TGTGCCACCAGTGATTCTTATGGCTACACCTTC. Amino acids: CATSDSYGYTF.

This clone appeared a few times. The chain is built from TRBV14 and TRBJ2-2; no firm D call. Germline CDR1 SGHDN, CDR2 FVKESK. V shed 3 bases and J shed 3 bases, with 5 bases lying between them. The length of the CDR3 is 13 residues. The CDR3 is CASSQRYTGELFF. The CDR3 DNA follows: TGTGCCAGCAGCCAGCGTTACACCGGGGAGCTGTTTTTT.

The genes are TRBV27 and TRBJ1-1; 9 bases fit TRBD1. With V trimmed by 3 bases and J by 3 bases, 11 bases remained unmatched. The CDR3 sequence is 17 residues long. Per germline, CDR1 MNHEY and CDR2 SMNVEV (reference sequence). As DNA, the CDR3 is TGTGCCAGCAGTTTTCGTATCCGACAGGGGGGTCACACTGAAGCTTTCTTT. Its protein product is CASSFRIRQGGHTEAFF.

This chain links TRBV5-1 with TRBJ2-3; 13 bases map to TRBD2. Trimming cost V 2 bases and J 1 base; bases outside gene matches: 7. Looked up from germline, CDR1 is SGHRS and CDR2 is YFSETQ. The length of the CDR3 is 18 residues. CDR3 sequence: CASSFGGLAGVRTDTQYF. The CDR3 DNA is TGCGCCAGCAGCTTTGGAGGACTAGCGGGGGTTCGCACAGATACGCAGTATTTT.

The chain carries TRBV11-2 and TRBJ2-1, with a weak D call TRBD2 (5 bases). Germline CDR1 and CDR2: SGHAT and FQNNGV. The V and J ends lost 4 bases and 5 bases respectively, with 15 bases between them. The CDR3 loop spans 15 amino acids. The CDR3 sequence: CASSSTWTSNNEQFF. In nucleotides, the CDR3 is TGTGCCAGCAGCTCTACGTGGACTTCCAACAATGAGCAGTTCTTC.

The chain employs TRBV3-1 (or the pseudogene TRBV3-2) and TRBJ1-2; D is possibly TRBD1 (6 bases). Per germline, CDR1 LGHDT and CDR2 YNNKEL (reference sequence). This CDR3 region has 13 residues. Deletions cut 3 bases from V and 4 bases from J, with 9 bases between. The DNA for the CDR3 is TGTGCCAGCAGCCAGGCGGGGGCCTATGGCTACACCTTC. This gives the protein CASSQAGAYGYTF.

The CDR3 bases are TGTGCCTCTGGGACAGGCGGCAATCAGCCCCAGCATTTT. This codes for CASGTGGNQPQHF. This chain connects TRBV3-1 (or the pseudogene TRBV3-2) to TRBJ1-5; 8 bases agree with TRBD1. V dropped 11 bases and J dropped 2; count of bases not matched to a gene: 5. The CDR3 has 13 amino acids. Germline CDR1 reads LGHDT; CDR2 reads YNNKEL (reference sequence).

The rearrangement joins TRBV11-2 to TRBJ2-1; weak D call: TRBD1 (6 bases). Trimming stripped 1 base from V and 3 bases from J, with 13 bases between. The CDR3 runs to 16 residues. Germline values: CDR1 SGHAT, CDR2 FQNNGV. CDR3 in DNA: TGTGCCAGCAGCTTAGCAGGGGCGGTCTACTACAATGAGCAGTTCTTC. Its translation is CASSLAGAVYYNEQFF.

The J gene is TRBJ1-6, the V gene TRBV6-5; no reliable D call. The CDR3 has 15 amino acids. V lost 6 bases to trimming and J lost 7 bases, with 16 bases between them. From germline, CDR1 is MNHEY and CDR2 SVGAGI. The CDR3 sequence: CASRAGSALNSPLHF. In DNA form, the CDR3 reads TGTGCCAGCAGGGCCGGGTCTGCGTTGAATTCACCCCTCCACTTT.

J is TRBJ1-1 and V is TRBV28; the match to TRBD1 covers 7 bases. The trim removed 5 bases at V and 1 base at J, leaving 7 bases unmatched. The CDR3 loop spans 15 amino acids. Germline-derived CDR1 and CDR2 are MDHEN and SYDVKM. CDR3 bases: TGTGCCAGCAGTGTTCAGACAGGGAGGAACACTGAAGCTTTCTTT. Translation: CASSVQTGRNTEAFF.

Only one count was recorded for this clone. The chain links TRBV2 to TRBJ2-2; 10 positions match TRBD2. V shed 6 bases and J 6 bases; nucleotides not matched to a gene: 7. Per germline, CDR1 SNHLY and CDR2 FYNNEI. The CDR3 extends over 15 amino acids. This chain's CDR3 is CASRGAGGPPGELFF. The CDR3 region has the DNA TGTGCCAGCAGGGGAGCGGGGGGGCCCCCCGGGGAGCTGTTTTTT. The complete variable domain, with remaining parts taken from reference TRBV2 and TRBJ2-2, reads EPEVTQTPSHQVTQMGQEVILRCVPISNHLYFYWYRQILGQKVEFLVSFYNNEISEKSEIFDDQFSVERPDGSNFTLKIRSTKLEDSAMYFCASRGAGGPPGELFFGEGSRLTVL.

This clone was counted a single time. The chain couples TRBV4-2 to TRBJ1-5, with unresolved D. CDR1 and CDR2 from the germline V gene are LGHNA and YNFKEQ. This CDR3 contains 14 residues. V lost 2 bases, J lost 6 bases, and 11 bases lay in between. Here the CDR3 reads CASSQFRGFQPQHF. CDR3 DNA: TGTGCCAGCAGCCAATTCCGAGGGTTTCAGCCCCAGCATTTT.

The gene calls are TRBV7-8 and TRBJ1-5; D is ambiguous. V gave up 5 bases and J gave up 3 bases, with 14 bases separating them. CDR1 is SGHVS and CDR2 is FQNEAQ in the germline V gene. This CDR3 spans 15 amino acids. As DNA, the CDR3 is TGTGCCAGCAGCCATAGCCGGATCATCAATCAGCCCCAGCATTTT. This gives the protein CASSHSRIINQPQHF.

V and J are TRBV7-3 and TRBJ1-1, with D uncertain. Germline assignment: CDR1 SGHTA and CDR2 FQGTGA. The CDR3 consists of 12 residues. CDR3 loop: CVGGRSFSEAFF. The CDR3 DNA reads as TGTGTCGGAGGCAGGTCGTTCTCCGAAGCTTTCTTT. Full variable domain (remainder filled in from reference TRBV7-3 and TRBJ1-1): GAGVSQTPSNKVTEKGKYVELRCDPISGHTALYWYRQSLGQGPEFLIYFQGTGAADDSGLPNDRFFAVRPEGSVSTLKIQRTERGDSAVYLCVGGRSFSEAFFGQGTRLTVV.

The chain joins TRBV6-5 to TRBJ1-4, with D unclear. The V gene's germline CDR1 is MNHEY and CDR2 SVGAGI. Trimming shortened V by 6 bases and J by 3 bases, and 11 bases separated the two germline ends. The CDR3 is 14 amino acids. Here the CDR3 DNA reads TGTGCCAGCAGCCCCAGGCGATCTAATGAAAAACTGTTTTTT. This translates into CASSPRRSNEKLFF.

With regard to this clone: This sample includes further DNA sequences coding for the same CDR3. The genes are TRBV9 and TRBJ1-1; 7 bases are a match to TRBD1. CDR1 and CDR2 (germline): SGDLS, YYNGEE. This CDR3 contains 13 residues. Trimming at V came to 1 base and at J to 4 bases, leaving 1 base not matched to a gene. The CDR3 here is CASSVTGVTEAFF. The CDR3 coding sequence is TGTGCCAGCAGCGTAACAGGGGTCACTGAAGCTTTCTTT. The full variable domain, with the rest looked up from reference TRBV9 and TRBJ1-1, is DSGVTQTPKHLITATGQRVTLRCSPRSGDLSVYWYQQSLDQGLQFLIQYYNGEERAKGNILERFSAQQFPDLHSELNLSSLELGDSALYFCASSVTGVTEAFFGQGTRLTVV.

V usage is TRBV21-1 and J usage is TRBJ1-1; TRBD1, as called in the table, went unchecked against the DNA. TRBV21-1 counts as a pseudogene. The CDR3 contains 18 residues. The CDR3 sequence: CASSAPGQPRLKNTEAFF. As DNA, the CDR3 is TGTGCCAGCAGCGCCCCTGGACAGCCCCGATTAAAGAACACTGAAGCTTTCTTT.

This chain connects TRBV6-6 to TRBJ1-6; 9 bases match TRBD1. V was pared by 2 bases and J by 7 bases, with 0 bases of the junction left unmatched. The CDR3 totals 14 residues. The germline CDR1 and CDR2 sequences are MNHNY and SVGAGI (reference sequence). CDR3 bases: TGTGCCAGCAGTTACGGGACAGGGAATTCACCCCTCCACTTT. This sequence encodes CASSYGTGNSPLHF.

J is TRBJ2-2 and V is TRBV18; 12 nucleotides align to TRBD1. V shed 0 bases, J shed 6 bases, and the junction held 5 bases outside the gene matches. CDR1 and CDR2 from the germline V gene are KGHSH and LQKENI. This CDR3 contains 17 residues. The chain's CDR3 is CASSPPPGQGAPGELFF. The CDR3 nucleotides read TGTGCCAGCTCACCACCACCGGGACAGGGGGCTCCCGGGGAGCTGTTTTTT.

CDR3 loop: CASSDRDRTPNTEAFF. CDR3 nucleotide sequence: TGTGCCAGCAGTGACAGGGACCGTACTCCGAACACTGAAGCTTTCTTT. The J gene is TRBJ1-1, the V gene TRBV28; 7 bases agree with TRBD1. Germline CDR1 is MDHEN and CDR2 is SYDVKM. This CDR3 is built from 16 residues. Trimming at V came to 5 bases and at J to 1 base, leaving 10 bases not matched to a gene.

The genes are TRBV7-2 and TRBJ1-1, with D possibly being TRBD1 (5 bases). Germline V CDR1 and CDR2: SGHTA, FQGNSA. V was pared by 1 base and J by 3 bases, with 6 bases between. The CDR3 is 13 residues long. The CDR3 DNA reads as TGTGCCAGCAGCTTAGGACAGTACACTGAAGCTTTCTTT. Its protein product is CASSLGQYTEAFF.

The DNA for the CDR3 is TGCGCCAGCAGCTTGGGGTGGACAGGGGAGGCCCCTGAAGCTTTCTTT. Protein: CASSLGWTGEAPEAFF. This chain joins TRBV5-1 and TRBJ1-1; 9 bases match TRBD1. J gave up 6 bases and V 0 bases, and 9 bases lay outside the gene matches. Germline assignment: CDR1 SGHRS and CDR2 YFSETQ. This CDR3 is 16 amino acids long.

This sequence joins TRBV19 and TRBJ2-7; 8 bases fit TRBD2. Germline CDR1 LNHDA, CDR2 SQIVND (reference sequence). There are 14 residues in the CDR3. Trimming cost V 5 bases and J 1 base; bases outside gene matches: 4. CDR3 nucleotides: TGTGCCAGTAGTGCCCGGGGGGGGTCCTACGAGCAGTACTTC. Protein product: CASSARGGSYEQYF.

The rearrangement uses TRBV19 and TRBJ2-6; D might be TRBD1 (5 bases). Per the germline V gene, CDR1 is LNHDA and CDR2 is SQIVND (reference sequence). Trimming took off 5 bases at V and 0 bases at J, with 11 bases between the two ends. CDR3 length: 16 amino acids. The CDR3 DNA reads TGTGCCAGTAGTCCGTGGACAAACTCTGGGGCCAACGTCCTGACTTTC. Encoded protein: CASSPWTNSGANVLTF.

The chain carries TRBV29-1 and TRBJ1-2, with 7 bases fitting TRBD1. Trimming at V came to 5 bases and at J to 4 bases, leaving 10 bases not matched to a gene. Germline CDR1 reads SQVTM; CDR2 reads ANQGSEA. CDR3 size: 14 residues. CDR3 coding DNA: TGCAGCGTTACGGCTGAGACAGGGCTCTATGGCTACACCTTC. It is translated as CSVTAETGLYGYTF. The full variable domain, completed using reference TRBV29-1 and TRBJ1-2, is SAVISQKPSRDICQRGTSLTIQCQVDSQVTMMFWYRQQPGQSLTLIATANQGSEATYESGFVIDKFPISRPNLTFSTLTVSNMSPEDSSIYLCSVTAETGLYGYTFGSGTRLTVV.

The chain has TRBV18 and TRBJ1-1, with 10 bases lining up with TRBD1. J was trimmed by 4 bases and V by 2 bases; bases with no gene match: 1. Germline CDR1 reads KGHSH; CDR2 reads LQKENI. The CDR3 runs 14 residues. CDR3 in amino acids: CASSPRDRGTEAFF. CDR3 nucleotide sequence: TGTGCCAGCTCACCAAGGGACAGGGGCACTGAAGCTTTCTTT.